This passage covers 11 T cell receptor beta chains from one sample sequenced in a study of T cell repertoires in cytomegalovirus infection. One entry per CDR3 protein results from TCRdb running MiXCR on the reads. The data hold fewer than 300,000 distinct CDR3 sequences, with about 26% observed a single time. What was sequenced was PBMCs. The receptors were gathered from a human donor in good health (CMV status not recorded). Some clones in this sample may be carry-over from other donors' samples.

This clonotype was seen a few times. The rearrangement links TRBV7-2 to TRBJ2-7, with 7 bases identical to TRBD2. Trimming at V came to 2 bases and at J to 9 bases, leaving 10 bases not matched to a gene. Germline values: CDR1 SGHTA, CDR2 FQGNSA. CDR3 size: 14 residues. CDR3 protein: CASSLLAGDVRQYF. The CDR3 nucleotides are TGTGCCAGCAGCTTACTGGCGGGGGACGTGAGGCAGTACTTC.

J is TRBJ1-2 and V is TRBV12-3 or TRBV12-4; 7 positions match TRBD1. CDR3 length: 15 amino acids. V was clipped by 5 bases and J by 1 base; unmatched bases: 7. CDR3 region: CASSQGQVYNYGYTF. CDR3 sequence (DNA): TGTGCCAGCAGTCAAGGACAGGTTTATAACTATGGCTACACCTTC.

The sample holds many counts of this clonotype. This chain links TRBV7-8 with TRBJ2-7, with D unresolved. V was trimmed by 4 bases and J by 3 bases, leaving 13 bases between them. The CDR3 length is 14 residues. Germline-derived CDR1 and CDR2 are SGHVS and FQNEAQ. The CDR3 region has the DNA TGTGCCAGCAGCTCTCGGACGGCGCTCTACGAGCAGTACTTC. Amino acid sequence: CASSSRTALYEQYF.

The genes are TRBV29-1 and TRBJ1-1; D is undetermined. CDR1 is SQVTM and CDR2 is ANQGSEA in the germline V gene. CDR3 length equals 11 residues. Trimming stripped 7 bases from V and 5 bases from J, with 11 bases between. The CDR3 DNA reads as TGCAGCGCCCTCGAGGGAACTGAAGCTTTCTTT. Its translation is CSALEGTEAFF.

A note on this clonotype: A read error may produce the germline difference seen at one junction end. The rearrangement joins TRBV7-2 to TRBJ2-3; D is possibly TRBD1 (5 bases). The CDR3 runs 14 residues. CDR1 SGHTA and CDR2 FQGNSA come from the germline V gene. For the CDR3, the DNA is TGTGCCAGCAGCCCCCGGCAGGGCACGGATACGCAGTATTTT. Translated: CASSPRQGTDTQYF. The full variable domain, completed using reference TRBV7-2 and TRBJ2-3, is GAGVSQSPSNKVTEKGKDVELRCDPISGHTALYWYRQSLGQGLEFLIYFQGNSAPDKSGLPSDRFSAERTGGSVSTLTIQRTQQEDSAVYLCASSPRQGTDTQYFGPGTRLTVL.

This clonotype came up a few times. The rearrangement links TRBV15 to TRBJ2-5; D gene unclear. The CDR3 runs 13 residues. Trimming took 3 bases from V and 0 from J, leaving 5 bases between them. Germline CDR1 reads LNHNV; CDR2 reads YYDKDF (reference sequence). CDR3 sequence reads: CATSSNHQETQYF. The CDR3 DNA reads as TGTGCCACCAGCAGTAACCACCAAGAGACCCAGTACTTC. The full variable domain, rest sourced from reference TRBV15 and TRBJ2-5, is DAMVIQNPRYQVTQFGKPVTLSCSQTLNHNVMYWYQQKSSQAPKLLFHYYDKDFNNEADTPDNFQSRRPNTSFCFLDIRSPGLGDTAMYLCATSSNHQETQYFGPGTRLLVL.

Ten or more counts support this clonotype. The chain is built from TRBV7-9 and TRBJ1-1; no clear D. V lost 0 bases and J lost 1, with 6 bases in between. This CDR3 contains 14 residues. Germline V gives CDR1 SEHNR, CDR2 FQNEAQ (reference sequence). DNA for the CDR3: TGTGCCAGCAGCTTAGCGGGCAGGAACACTGAAGCTTTCTTT. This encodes CASSLAGRNTEAFF.

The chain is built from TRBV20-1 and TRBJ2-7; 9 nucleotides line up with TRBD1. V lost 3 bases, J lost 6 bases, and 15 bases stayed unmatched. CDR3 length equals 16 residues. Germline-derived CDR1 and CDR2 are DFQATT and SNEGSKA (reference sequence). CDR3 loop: CSASSPQRTGAAEQYF. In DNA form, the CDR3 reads TGCAGTGCTAGTTCTCCTCAGAGGACAGGGGCGGCCGAGCAGTACTTC.

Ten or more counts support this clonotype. This CDR3 is CATSDGLADYNEQFF. CDR3 nucleotides: TGTGCCACCAGTGATGGACTAGCGGACTACAATGAGCAGTTCTTC. V and J are TRBV24-1 and TRBJ2-1, with 10 bases matching TRBD2. Unmatched junction bases numbered 1, after V lost 3 bases and J lost 3 bases. Germline V CDR1 and CDR2: KGHDR, SFDVKD. The CDR3 has 15 residues.

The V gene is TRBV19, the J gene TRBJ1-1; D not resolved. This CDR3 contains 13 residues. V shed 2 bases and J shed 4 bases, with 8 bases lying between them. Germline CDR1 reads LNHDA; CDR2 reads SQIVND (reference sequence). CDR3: CASSISKGTEAFF. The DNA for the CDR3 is TGTGCCAGTAGTATATCTAAGGGCACTGAAGCTTTCTTT.

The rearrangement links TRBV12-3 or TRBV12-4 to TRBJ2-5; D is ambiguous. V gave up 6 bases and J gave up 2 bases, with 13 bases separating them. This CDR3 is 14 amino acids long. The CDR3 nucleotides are TGTGCCAGCAGATACGACGGCACACAAGAGACCCAGTACTTC. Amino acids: CASRYDGTQETQYF.